This T cell receptor beta chain was obtained from a study of blood T cell repertoires in COVID-19. Across the whole study: Italy, Spain and the United States were the sources of the convalescent and acute COVID-19 samples. PBMCs, B-cell-depleted T cells, or T cells provided the cDNA or gDNA that made up the material.

How the authors handled the data: Amplification of reference gene primers was used by the study to estimate nucleated cell counts. Measured with immunoSEQ multiplex PCR; TCRdb has only the in-frame clones, and not every one. The V and J calls and clone size were taken over from that table, and D and trimming were inferred from the DNA. The data hold 100,000 or so clones, with 85% observed a single time. Per germline, CDR1 SGHDN and CDR2 FVKESK. This CDR3 is built from 16 residues. J was trimmed by 5 bases and V by 1 base; bases with no gene match: 4. Specimen: peripheral blood. The V and J genes are TRBV14 and TRBJ2-1; 11 bases agree with TRBD2. This clonotype was sampled from a human donor in a cohort sampled during active COVID-19. CDR3 sequence: CASSQVLLAGDNEQFF. CDR3 in DNA: TGTGCCAGCAGCCAAGTATTACTAGCGGGGGACAATGAGCAGTTCTTC.